The 6 T cell receptor beta chains listed next were all sequenced from one sample in a study of blood T cell repertoires in COVID-19. The data were produced by immunoSEQ multiplex PCR, yet TCRdb's version contains in-frame clones alone and is incomplete. The sample includes roughly 420,000 clones, roughly 90% of them seen just once. Sequencing input: PBMCs or T cells enriched from blood (not recorded which). Source of these receptors: a woman between 25 and 40 years old with acute COVID-19.

The CDR3 loop is CASSVALGHSPLHF. The CDR3 DNA follows: TGTGCCAGCAGCGTAGCGCTGGGGCATTCACCCCTCCACTTT. V and J are TRBV9 and TRBJ1-6, with D possibly being TRBD1 (5 bases). The germline gives CDR1 SGDLS, CDR2 YYNGEE. The CDR3 has 14 amino acids. Trimming removed 0 bases from V and 8 bases from J, with 9 bases in between.

The chain employs TRBV11-3 and TRBJ2-2, with TRBD2 matching over 13 bases. The CDR3 sequence is 18 residues long. V lost 5 bases and J lost 1; bases outside the gene matches: 7. CDR1 and CDR2 (germline): SGHNT, YENEEA. The CDR3 here is CASSPPRTSGGNTGELFF. The CDR3 nucleotides are TGTGCCAGCAGCCCTCCCCGGACTAGCGGGGGGAACACCGGGGAGCTGTTTTTT.

CDR3 DNA sequence: TGTGCCAGCAGTGAAAGACAGTTCAACTACGAGCAGTACTTC. This gives the protein CASSERQFNYEQYF. The rearrangement uses TRBV6-1 and TRBJ2-7; possible D gene TRBD1, 5 bases. V was shortened by 2 bases and J by 3 bases, with 11 bases between the two germline ends. The CDR3 length is 14 residues. CDR1 is MNHNS, CDR2 SASEGT, per germline.

This chain links TRBV4-1 with TRBJ1-2; unclear D gene. Germline loops: CDR1 MGHRA, CDR2 YSYEKL. Trimming left V 4 bases short and J 0 bases short, with 12 bases between. The CDR3 is made up of 15 amino acids. CDR3 residues: CASSPAPLANYGYTF. In nucleotides, the CDR3 is TGCGCCAGCAGCCCTGCACCGTTAGCTAACTATGGCTACACCTTC.

CDR3: CASSDDGLRSPLHF. CDR3 in DNA: TGTGCCAGCAGTGATGACGGGTTACGATCACCCCTCCACTTT. This chain links TRBV2 with TRBJ1-6; D ambiguous. Germline CDR1 and CDR2: SNHLY and FYNNEI. The CDR3 is 14 amino acids. V lost 3 bases, J lost 10 bases, and 13 bases lay in between.

This chain links TRBV29-1 with TRBJ2-1; 7 nucleotides line up with TRBD1. The CDR3 loop spans 11 amino acids. Germline V CDR1 and CDR2: SQVTM, ANQGSEA. With V trimmed by 7 bases and J by 6 bases, 3 bases remained unmatched. This chain's CDR3 is CSGQGFNEQFF. The CDR3 DNA reads TGCAGCGGACAGGGTTTCAATGAGCAGTTCTTC.